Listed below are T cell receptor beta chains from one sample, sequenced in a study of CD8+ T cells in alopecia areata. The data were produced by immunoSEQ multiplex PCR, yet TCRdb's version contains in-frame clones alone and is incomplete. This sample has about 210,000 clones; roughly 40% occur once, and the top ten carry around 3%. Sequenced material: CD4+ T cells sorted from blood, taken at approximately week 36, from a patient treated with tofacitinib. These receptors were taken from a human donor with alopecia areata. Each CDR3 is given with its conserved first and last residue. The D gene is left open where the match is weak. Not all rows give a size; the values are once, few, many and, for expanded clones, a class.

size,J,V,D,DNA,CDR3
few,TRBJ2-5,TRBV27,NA,TGTGCCAGCAGTTACCGAGAGACCCAGTACTTC,CASSYRETQYF
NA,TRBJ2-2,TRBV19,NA,TGTGCCAGTAGCCAGGGAGCTCCAACCGGGGAGCTGTTTTTT,CASSQGAPTGELFF
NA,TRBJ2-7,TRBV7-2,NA,TGTGCCAGCAGGAAGGACGGATACGCCTACGAGCAGTACTTC,CASRKDGYAYEQYF
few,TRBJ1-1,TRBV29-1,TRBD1,TGCAGCGTTGGAGGGACAGGGAGGGGGAACACTGAAGCTTTCTTT,CSVGGTGRGNTEAFF
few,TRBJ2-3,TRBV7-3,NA,TGTGCCAGCAGCAAAGGTAGCACAGATACGCAGTATTTT,CASSKGSTDTQYF
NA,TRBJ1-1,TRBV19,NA,TGTGCCAGTACCCCGTCCGGGTTTAACACTGAAGCTTTCTTT,CASTPSGFNTEAFF
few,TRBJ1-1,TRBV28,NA,TGTGCCAGCACCTGGGGGCGGGACACTGAAGCTTTCTTT,CASTWGRDTEAFF
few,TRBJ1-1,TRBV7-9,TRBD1,TGTGCCAGCAGCTTACCGACAGGGGGTATGAACACTGAAGCTTTCTTT,CASSLPTGGMNTEAFF
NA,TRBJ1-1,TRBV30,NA,TGTGCCTGGAGTGTGGGAGGAAAGAACACTGAAGCTTTCTTT,CAWSVGGKNTEAFF
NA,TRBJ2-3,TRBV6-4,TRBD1,TGTGCCAGCAGTGGAGGACAGGCGGTCACAGATACGCAGTATTTT,CASSGGQAVTDTQYF
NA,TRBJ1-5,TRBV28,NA,TGTGCCAGCAGTCCGTCGACGGGCCAAAAGCCCCAGCATTTT,CASSPSTGQKPQHF
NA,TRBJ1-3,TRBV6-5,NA,TGTGCCAGCAGTCATCCCGAGGGCTCTGGAAACACCATATATTTT,CASSHPEGSGNTIYF
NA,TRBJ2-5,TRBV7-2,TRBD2,TGTGCCAGCAGACTTCCGACTAGCGGGAAGGGTGAGACCCAGTACTTC,CASRLPTSGKGETQYF
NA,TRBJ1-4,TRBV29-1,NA,TGCAGCGTGGCCCCGGGGGCTGGTGAAAAACTGTTTTTT,CSVAPGAGEKLFF
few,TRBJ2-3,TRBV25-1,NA,TGTGCCAGCAGTGTTACAGGGCCGGGCACAGATACGCAGTATTTT,CASSVTGPGTDTQYF
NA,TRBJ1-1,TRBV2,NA,TGTGCCAGCAGGTCAAATGGGGGAAACACTGAAGCTTTCTTT,CASRSNGGNTEAFF
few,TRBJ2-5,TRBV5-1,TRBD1,TGCGCCAGCAGCATTGGGACAGTCCAAGAGACCCAGTACTTC,CASSIGTVQETQYF
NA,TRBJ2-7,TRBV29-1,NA,TGCAGCGTTGAGGAGCAGTTGGAGCAGTACTTC,CSVEEQLEQYF
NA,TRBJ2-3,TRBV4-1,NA,TGCGCCAGCAGCCTTGTCCCCGGCGGAGGAATCACAGATACGCAGTATTTT,CASSLVPGGGITDTQYF
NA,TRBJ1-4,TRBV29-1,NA,TGCAGCGTCCGCCGGGGGACTAATGAAAAACTGTTTTTT,CSVRRGTNEKLFF
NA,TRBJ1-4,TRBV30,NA,TGTGCCTGGATGGGGGGCATTGTTGATGAAAAACTGTTTTTT,CAWMGGIVDEKLFF
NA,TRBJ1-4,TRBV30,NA,TGTGCCTGGAGATGGGGGATTGACGAAAAACTGTTTTTT,CAWRWGIDEKLFF
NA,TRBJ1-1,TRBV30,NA,TGTGCCTGGAGTGTACTGAGGGGGACTGAAGCTTTCTTT,CAWSVLRGTEAFF
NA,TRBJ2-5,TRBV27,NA,TGTGCCAGCAGTTCGGAAGAGACCCAGTACTTC,CASSSEETQYF
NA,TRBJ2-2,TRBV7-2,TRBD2,TGTGCCAGCAGCTTCGCCGGGGGGTCGAGCACCGGGGAGCTGTTTTTT,CASSFAGGSSTGELFF
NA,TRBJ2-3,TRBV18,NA,TGTGCCAGCTCACCACTGCTCGGAACCACAGATACGCAGTATTTT,CASSPLLGTTDTQYF
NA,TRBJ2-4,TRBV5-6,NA,TGTGCCAGCAGCGGATCTTCCAAAAACATTCAGTACTTC,CASSGSSKNIQYF
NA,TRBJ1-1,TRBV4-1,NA,TGCGCCAGCAGCCCCGCCGACAGGAACGCTGAAGCTTTCTTT,CASSPADRNAEAFF
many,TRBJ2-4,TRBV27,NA,TGTGCCAGCAGTGAACAGAGTATAGCCAAAAACATTCAGTACTTC,CASSEQSIAKNIQYF
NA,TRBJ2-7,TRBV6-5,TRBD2,TGTGCCAGCAGCAACCTGGGACTAGCGGGACAGCAGTACTTC,CASSNLGLAGQQYF